This record covers a single T cell receptor (beta chain). The antigen is unknown. The repertoire was sequenced with immunoSEQ multiplex PCR; TCRdb's copy has only in-frame clones and lacks some. The table has 550,000 to 600,000 clones, around three quarters seen once; the top ten hold around 11%. The entry originates in a study of shared clonotypes between healthy human individuals. At the level of the study: The study drew on two women and a few men aged 18 to 49 as donors.

Germline trimming cut 5 bases from V and 2 bases from J; bases unmatched to any gene: 6. In germline, CDR1 is SGHVS, CDR2 FQNEAQ. The CDR3 has 15 residues. Study outcomes and limitations: An effect of sequencing depth on clonotype sharing among donors was expected.

All donors were Caucasian adults living in Nashville, Tennessee. The clonotype was recovered from a middle-aged woman in good health. Some clones in this sample may be carry-over from other donors' samples. This sequence joins TRBV7-8 and TRBJ2-5, with 9 bases that match TRBD2. Source material: PBMCs. DNA of the CDR3: TGTGCCAGCAGCACCAGACTAGCGGTACAAGAGACCCAGTACTTC. It translates to CASSTRLAVQETQYF.